This TCR beta chain was sequenced for a study of human T cells and chemical hapten exposure. As for the study in general: Slight differences in pooled library volume were the main source of varying TCR yields across samples. Points from the study as a whole: No alteration of TCRs above 1 in 1000 frequency was seen with DPC sensitization.

RNA extraction used unfractionated whole blood as the source of total RNA. Individual cDNA molecules had unique molecular identifiers attached to them by the library. Study processing details: A typical sample had approximately 93,000 TCRs, with about 23,224 to 750,000 overall. Each CDR3 protein is one row after TCRdb ran MiXCR on the reads. None of the V and J calls come from the authors' own analysis; TCRdb made them. The table includes around 120,000 distinct CDR3 sequences, 8.5% detected once. This clonotype was seen at least ten times. Its antigen remains unidentified. This TCR came from a human donor in good health. Some clones in this sample may be carry-over from other donors' samples. The specimen was whole blood.

CDR3 sequence: CASSPGASYEQYF. The DNA for the CDR3 is TGTGCCAGCAGCCCAGGGGCCTCCTACGAGCAGTACTTC. The chain employs TRBV14 and TRBJ2-7; tentative D call: TRBD1 (6 bases). Per the germline V gene, CDR1 is SGHDN and CDR2 is FVKESK. V was pared by 4 bases and J by 0 bases, with 7 bases between. The CDR3 loop spans 13 amino acids.